This T cell receptor beta chain was retrieved from a study of cytomegalovirus exposure and HLA in healthy donors. 13 Jbeta primers and 60 Vbeta primers were used for the PCR. The repertoire was sequenced with immunoSEQ multiplex PCR; TCRdb's copy has only in-frame clones and lacks some. The sample consists of more than 85,000 clones, 13% to 15% of them appearing once. The V and J ends lost 6 bases and 6 bases respectively, with 9 bases between them. The CDR3 is 11 residues long. The germline CDR1 and CDR2 sequences are MGHDK and SYGVNS. The sample comprised PBMCs. The clonotype comes from a female donor in good health and CMV-seronegative. This chain links TRBV25-1 with TRBJ2-7; unclear D gene. This chain's CDR3 is CASSLHGEQYF. Here the CDR3 DNA reads TGTGCCAGCAGCTTACATGGCGAGCAGTACTTC.